This is a list of T cell receptor beta chains from one sample in a study of regulatory T cells. Clones were sequenced by immunoSEQ multiplex PCR, and TCRdb holds only the in-frame ones, with some missing. The sample lists tens of thousands of clones; 70% to 90% were seen once. The specimen was conventional CD4+ T cells sorted from blood. These receptor sequences come from a child under 18 with CD3G deficiency. Each CDR3 is given with its conserved first and last residue. A D gene is named only where the DNA matches it firmly. Expanded clones are given a class, and other clones once, few, many or no size at all.

TRBV28	TRBD1	TRBJ2-7	NA	TGTGCCAGCAGTGCGATGGGACAGGGGGGACACGAGCAGTACTTC	CASSAMGQGGHEQYF
TRBV6-6	TRBD2	TRBJ2-7	NA	TGTGCCAGCAGTTACGGCGGGGGGCGCGAGCAGTACTTC	CASSYGGGREQYF
TRBV11-2	NA	TRBJ1-1	once	TGTGCCAGCAGCTTAGTAGGACAGAGGAACACTGAAGCTTTCTTT	CASSLVGQRNTEAFF
TRBV30	TRBD2	TRBJ2-7	NA	TGTGCCTGGGGGACTAACCGATACGAGCAGTACTTC	CAWGTNRYEQYF
TRBV6-1	TRBD1	TRBJ1-2	once	TGTGCCAGCAGGAACCCGACAGGGGCTGTTTATGGCTACACCTTC	CASRNPTGAVYGYTF
TRBV28	TRBD2	TRBJ2-7	NA	TGTGCCAGCAGTGGGAGCGGGGCCTTATCCTACGAGCAGTACTTC	CASSGSGALSYEQYF
TRBV6-1	TRBD1	TRBJ2-1	medium-sized	TGTGCCAGCAGTGTGCAGGACAGGGCCTACAATGAGCAGTTCTTC	CASSVQDRAYNEQFF
TRBV7-8	NA	TRBJ2-3	NA	TGTGCCAGCAGTCGGACATTCGGAGAGCAGTATTTT	CASSRTFGEQYF
TRBV25-1	NA	TRBJ2-5	NA	TGTGCCAGCAGTGACGGGAAAGAGACCCAGTACTTC	CASSDGKETQYF
TRBV13	NA	TRBJ2-1	NA	TGTGCCAGCAGCTTATCCCTTGGTTTGGGTAGCGGCCACAATGAGCAGTTCTTC	CASSLSLGLGSGHNEQFF
TRBV6-1	TRBD2	TRBJ2-7	NA	TGTGCCAGCAGTGAAGCCCTAGCGGGACCCTACGAGCAGTACTTC	CASSEALAGPYEQYF
TRBV5-1	NA	TRBJ2-5	NA	TGCGCCAGCAGTTGGGGCCCTATACAAGAGACCCAGTACTTC	CASSWGPIQETQYF
TRBV28	NA	TRBJ2-1	NA	TGTGCCAGCAGTATAATCAGGGGTTCCAATGAGCAGTTCTTC	CASSIIRGSNEQFF
TRBV6-1	NA	TRBJ2-7	NA	TGTGCCAGCAGTAGGACACTGGCCTACGAGCAGTACTTC	CASSRTLAYEQYF
TRBV28	NA	TRBJ2-7	few	TGTGCCAGCAGTTTGAGGTCTCGGACCTACGCGGAGCAGTACTTC	CASSLRSRTYAEQYF
TRBV28	NA	TRBJ2-1	NA	TGTGCCAGCAGTTTTGCGGGAATTTACAACAATGAGCAGTTCTTC	CASSFAGIYNNEQFF
TRBV11-2	NA	TRBJ1-2	NA	TGTGCCAGCAGCTTAGGAGGGAAAGACCACCCCTATGGCTACACCTTC	CASSLGGKDHPYGYTF